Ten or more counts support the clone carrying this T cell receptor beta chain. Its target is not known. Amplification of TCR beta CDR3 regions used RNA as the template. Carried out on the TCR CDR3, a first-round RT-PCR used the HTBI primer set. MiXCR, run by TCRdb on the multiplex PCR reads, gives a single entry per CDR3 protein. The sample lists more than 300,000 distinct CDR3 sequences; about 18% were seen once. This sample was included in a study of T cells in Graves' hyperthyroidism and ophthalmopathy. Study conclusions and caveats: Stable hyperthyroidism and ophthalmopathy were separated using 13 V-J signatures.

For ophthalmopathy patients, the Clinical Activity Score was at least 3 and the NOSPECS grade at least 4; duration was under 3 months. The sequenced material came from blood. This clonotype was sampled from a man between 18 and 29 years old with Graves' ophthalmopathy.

As DNA, the CDR3 is TGTGCCAGCAGCACCTTTGGCCCCACAGATACGCAGTATTTT. The encoded protein is CASSTFGPTDTQYF. This sequence joins TRBV11-2 and TRBJ2-3; no firm D call. The CDR3 is made up of 14 amino acids. Germline CDR1 and CDR2: SGHAT and FQNNGV. Trimming stripped 5 bases from V and 2 bases from J, with 11 bases between. Based on the CDR3 plus reference TRBV11-2 and TRBJ2-3, the full variable domain is EAGVAQSPRYKIIEKRQSVAFWCNPISGHATLYWYQQILGQGPKLLIQFQNNGVVDDSQLPKDRFSAERLKGVDSTLKIQPAKLEDSAVYLCASSTFGPTDTQYFGPGTRLTVL.